In this sample, the clone carrying this T cell receptor (beta chain) turned up many times. This specimen comes from a study of T cells after yellow fever vaccination. The CDR3 loop spans 13 amino acids. Germline CDR1 reads SGHTA; CDR2 reads FQGNSA. V dropped 1 base and J dropped 8 bases, with 9 bases sitting between them. Each CDR3 protein is one row after TCRdb ran MiXCR on the 5' RACE reads. Among around 360,000 distinct CDR3 sequences listed, around 10% were seen once. The chain has TRBV7-2 and TRBJ2-1; D possibly matches TRBD1 or TRBD2 (6 bases each). The specimen comprised PBMCs, sampled on the day of the first yellow fever vaccination. This TCR was recovered from a man aged 18-30 years who received the YFV17D yellow fever vaccine. CDR3 sequence reads: CASSLVRGDEQFF. The CDR3 nucleotides are TGTGCCAGCAGCTTAGTAAGGGGGGATGAGCAGTTCTTC.